The 4 T cell receptor beta chains below were found in one sample sequenced in a study of blood T cells in healthy people across ages. Alongside a J-beta primer mix, a sample-barcoded 5' primer served in a second PCR lasting about 7 to 11 cycles. TCRdb reprocessed the 5' RACE reads via MiXCR and lists one record per CDR3 protein. The sample yields 1.5 million to 2 million distinct CDR3 sequences, roughly 32% seen once. The sequencing sample was made of blood. Receptors originate from a woman aged 30 to 39 in good health.

This CDR3 reads CASRNGPTGGYEQYF. For the CDR3, the DNA is TGTGCCAGCAGGAACGGTCCGACAGGGGGGTACGAGCAGTACTTC. The V call is TRBV6-5, the J call TRBJ2-7, with 9 nucleotides matching TRBD1. Germline CDR1 and CDR2: MNHEY and SVGAGI. CDR3 size: 15 residues. V gave up 6 bases and J gave up 4 bases; unmatched junction bases: 10.

The chain joins TRBV7-8 to TRBJ1-4, with 8 bases matching TRBD1. The germline V gene has CDR1 SGHVS and CDR2 FQNEAQ. Trimming took 3 bases from V and 0 from J; bases not matched to a gene: 9. CDR3 length equals 18 residues. The CDR3 sequence: CASSFEVGTGATNEKLFF. The CDR3 bases are TGTGCCAGCAGCTTTGAGGTCGGGACAGGCGCAACTAATGAAAAACTGTTTTTT.

There are many counts of this clonotype. The rearrangement joins TRBV4-1 to TRBJ2-3; 8 nucleotides match TRBD1. The CDR3 length is 15 residues. CDR1 MGHRA and CDR2 YSYEKL come from the germline V gene. V shed 4 bases and J 6 bases; nucleotides not matched to a gene: 9. The CDR3 region is CASSPIGQGADTQYF. As DNA, the CDR3 is TGCGCCAGCAGCCCAATCGGACAGGGTGCGGATACGCAGTATTTT.

This clonotype came up a few times. This chain links TRBV27 with TRBJ1-4; TRBD1 is a possible D gene (6 bases). V shed 8 bases and J shed 0 bases, with 10 bases lying between them. The V gene's germline CDR1 is MNHEY and CDR2 SMNVEV (reference sequence). There are 14 residues in the CDR3. The CDR3 DNA is TGTGCCAGCGGACGGACAGCAACTAATGAAAAACTGTTTTTT. This encodes CASGRTATNEKLFF.